This T cell receptor (beta chain) was profiled in a study of T cell repertoires in cytomegalovirus infection. On the study more broadly: Evidence of both CMV infection and a matching HLA type came from public TCR beta signatures. Study-wide points: Across the ex vivo response, the dominant clonotypes were HLA-C-restricted CMV-specific TCR beta clonotypes.

TCRdb reprocessed the reads via MiXCR and lists one record per CDR3 protein. This sample has just over 450,000 distinct CDR3 sequences; under 45% occur once, and the top ten carry 35% to 50%. V lost 2 bases to trimming and J lost 4 bases, with 9 bases between them. The length of the CDR3 is 14 residues. The V gene's germline CDR1 is SGHTA and CDR2 FQGNSA. About this clonotype: Its antigen is undetermined.

The TCR sequence derives from a human donor in good health (CMV status not recorded). Some clones in this sample may be carry-over from other donors' samples. The material was cultured PBMCs, obtained from culture after CMV antigen stimulation. This chain connects TRBV7-2 to TRBJ1-5; TRBD1 might be the D (5 bases). This CDR3 reads CASSLLGPNQPQHF. CDR3 nucleotide sequence: TGTGCCAGCAGCTTACTGGGACCTAATCAGCCCCAGCATTTT.